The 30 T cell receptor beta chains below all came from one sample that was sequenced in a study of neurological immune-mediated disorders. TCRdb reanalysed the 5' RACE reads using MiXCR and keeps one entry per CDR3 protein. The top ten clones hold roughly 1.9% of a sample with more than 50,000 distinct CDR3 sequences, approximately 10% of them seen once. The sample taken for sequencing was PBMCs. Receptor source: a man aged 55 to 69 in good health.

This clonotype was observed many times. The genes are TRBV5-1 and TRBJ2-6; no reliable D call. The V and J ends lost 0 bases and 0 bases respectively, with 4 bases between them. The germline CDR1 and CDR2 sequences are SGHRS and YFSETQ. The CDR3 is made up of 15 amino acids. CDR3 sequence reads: CASSLVISGANVLTF. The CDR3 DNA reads TGCGCCAGCAGCTTGGTGATCTCTGGGGCCAACGTCCTGACTTTC.

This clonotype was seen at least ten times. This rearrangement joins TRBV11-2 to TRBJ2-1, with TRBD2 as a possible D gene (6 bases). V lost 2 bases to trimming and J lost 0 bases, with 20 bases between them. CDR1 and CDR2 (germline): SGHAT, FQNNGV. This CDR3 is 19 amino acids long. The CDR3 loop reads CASSLKAEGWGFSYNEQFF. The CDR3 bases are TGTGCCAGCAGCTTAAAGGCGGAGGGGTGGGGCTTCTCCTACAATGAGCAGTTCTTC.

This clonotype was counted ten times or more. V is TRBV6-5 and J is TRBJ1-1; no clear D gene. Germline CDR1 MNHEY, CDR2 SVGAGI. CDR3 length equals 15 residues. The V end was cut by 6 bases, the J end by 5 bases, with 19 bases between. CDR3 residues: CASSPTGTVRTEAFF. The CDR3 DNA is TGTGCCAGCAGCCCCACGGGTACGGTTCGGACTGAAGCTTTCTTT.

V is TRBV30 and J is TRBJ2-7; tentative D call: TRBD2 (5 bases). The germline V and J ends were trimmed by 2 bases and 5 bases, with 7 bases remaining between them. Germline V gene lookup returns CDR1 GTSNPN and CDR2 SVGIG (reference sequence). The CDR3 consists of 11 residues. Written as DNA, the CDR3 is TGTGCCTGGAGTCGGGGAGACGAGCAGTACTTC. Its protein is CAWSRGDEQYF.

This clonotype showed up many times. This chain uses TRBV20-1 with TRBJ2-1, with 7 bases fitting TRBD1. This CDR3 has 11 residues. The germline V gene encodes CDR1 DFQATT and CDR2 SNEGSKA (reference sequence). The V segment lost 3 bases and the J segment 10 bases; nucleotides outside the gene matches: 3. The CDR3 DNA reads TGCAGTGCTAGGCAGGACAGGGAGCAGTTCTTC. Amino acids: CSARQDREQFF.

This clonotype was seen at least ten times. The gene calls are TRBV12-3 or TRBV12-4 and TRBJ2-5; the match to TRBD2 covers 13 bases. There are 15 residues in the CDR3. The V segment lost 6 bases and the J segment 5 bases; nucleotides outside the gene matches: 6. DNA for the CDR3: TGTGCCAGCAGCCTGACTAGCGGGGGGTCCGAGACCCAGTACTTC. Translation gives CASSLTSGGSETQYF.

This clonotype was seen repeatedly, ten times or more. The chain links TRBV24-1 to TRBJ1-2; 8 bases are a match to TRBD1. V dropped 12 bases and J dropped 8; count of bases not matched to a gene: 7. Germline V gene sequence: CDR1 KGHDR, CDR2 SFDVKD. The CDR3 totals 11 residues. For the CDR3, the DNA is TGTGCCGCCCAGGGGGCTGGCGGCTACACCTTC. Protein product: CAAQGAGGYTF.

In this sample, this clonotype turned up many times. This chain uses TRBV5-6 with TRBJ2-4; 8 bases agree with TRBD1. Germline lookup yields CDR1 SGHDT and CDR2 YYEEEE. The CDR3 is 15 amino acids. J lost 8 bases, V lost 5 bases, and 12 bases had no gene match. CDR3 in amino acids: CASSSDRGPRDIQYF. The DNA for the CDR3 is TGTGCCAGCAGTTCCGACAGGGGACCTCGGGACATTCAGTACTTC.

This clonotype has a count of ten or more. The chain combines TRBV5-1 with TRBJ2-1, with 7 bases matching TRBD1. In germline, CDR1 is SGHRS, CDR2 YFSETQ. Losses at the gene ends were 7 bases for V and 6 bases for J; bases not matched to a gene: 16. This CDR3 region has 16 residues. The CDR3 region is CASRPLNRGESNEQFF. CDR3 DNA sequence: TGCGCCAGCCGGCCCCTTAACAGGGGAGAATCCAATGAGCAGTTCTTC.

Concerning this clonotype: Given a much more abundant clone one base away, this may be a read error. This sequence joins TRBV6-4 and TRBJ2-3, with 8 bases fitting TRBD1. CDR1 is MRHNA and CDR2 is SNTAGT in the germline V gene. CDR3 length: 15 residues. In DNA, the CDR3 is TGTGCCAGCAGTCCGGACAGGGCGAGGACAGATATGCAGTATTTT. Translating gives CASSPDRARTDMQYF.

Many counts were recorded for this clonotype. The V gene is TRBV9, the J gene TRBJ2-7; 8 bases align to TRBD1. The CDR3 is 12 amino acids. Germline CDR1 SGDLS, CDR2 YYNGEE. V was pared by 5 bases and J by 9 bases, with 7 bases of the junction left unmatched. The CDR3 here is CASRSGQGGQYF. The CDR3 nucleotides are TGTGCCAGCAGGTCCGGACAGGGCGGGCAGTACTTC.

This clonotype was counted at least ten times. The CDR3 protein is CASSYSTLPGQNSPLHF. Here the CDR3 DNA reads TGTGCCAGCAGTTACTCCACCCTCCCGGGGCAGAATTCACCCCTCCACTTT. The chain uses TRBV6-5 and TRBJ1-6, with D maybe TRBD1 (5 bases). The CDR3 covers 17 residues. Trimming cost V 0 bases and J 7 bases, with 16 bases left between them. Germline values: CDR1 MNHEY, CDR2 SVGAGI.

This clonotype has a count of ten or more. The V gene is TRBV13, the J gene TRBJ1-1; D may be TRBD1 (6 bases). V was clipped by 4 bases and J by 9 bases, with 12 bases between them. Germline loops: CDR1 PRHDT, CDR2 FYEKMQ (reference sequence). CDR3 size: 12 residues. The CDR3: CASSSARGQAFF. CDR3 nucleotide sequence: TGTGCCAGCAGCTCCGCCCGGGGGCAAGCTTTCTTT.

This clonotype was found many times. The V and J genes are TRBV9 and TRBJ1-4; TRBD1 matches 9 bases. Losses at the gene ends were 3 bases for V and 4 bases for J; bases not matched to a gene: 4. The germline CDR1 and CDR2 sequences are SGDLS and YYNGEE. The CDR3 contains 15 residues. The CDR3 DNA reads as TGTGCCAGCAGCGCAGGGACAGGGAATAATGAAAAACTGTTTTTT. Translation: CASSAGTGNNEKLFF.

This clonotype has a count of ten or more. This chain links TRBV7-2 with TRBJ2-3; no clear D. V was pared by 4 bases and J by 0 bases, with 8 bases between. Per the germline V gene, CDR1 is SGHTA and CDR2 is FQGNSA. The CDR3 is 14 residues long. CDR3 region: CASSYLSSTDTQYF. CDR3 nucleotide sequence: TGTGCCAGCAGCTACCTATCTAGCACAGATACGCAGTATTTT.

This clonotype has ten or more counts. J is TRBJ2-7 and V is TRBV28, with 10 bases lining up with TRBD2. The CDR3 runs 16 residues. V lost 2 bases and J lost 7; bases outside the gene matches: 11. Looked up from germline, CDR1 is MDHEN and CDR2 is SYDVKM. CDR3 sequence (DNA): TGTGCCAGCAGTTTAACAAGGACTAGCGGCGCCGGAGAGCAGTACTTC. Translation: CASSLTRTSGAGEQYF.

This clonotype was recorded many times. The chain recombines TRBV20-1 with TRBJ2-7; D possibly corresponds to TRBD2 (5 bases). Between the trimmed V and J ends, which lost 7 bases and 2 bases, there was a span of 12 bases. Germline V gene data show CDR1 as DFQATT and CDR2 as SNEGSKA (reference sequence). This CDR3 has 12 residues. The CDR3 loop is CSGNSVTYEQYF. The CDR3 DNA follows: TGCAGTGGTAATAGCGTGACCTACGAGCAGTACTTC.

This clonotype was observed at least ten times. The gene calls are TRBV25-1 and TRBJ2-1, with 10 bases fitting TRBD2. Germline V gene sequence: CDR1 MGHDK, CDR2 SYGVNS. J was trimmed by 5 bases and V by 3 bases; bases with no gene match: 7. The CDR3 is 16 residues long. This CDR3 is CASSDSGGAGHNEQFF. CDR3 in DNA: TGTGCCAGCAGTGACAGCGGGGGGGCCGGCCACAATGAGCAGTTCTTC.

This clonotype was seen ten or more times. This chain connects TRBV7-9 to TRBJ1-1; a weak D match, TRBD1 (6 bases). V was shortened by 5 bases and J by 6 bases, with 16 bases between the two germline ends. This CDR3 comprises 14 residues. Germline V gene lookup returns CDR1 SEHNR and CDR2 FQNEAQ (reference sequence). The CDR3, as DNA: TGTGCCAGCAGCGTTCAGACACAGGGATCTGAAGCTTTCTTT. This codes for CASSVQTQGSEAFF.

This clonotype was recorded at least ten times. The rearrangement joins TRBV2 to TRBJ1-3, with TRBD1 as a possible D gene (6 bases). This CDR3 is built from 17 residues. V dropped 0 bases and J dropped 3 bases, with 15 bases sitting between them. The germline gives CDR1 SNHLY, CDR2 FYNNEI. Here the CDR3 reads CASSEALRGGHGNTIYF. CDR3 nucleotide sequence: TGTGCCAGCAGTGAAGCGCTTCGAGGGGGGCATGGAAACACCATATATTTT.

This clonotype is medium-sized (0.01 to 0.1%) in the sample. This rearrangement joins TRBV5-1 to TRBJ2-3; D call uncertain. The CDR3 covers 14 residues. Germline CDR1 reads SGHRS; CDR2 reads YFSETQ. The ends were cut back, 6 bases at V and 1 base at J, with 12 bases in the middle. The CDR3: CASKGQTGTDTQYF. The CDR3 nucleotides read TGCGCCAGCAAAGGGCAGACCGGCACAGATACGCAGTATTTT.

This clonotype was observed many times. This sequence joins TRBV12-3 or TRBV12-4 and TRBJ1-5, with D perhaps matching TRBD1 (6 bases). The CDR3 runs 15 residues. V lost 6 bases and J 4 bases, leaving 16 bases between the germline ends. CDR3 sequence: CASSPPPGTNQPQHF. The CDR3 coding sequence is TGTGCCAGCAGCCCCCCGCCGGGGACAAATCAGCCCCAGCATTTT.

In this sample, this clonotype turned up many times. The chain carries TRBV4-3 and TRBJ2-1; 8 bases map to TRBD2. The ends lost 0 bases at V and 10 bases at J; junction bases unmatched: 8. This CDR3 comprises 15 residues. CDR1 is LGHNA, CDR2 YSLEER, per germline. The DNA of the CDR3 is TGCGCCAGCAGCCAAGATAGCGGGACTAGGGGGGAGCAGTTCTTC. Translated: CASSQDSGTRGEQFF.

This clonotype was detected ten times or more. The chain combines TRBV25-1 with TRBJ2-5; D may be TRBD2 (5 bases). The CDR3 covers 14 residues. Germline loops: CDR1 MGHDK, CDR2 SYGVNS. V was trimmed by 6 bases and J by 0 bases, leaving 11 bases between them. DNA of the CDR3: TGTGCCAGCAGCCACCCCGGGGACCAAGAGACCCAGTACTTC. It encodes CASSHPGDQETQYF.

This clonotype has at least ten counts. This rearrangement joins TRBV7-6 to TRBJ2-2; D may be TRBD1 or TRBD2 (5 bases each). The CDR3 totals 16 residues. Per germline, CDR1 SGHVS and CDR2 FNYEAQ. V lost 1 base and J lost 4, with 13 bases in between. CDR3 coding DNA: TGTGCCAGCAGCTTAGGGGCAGGGAGTGGCACCGGGGAGCTGTTTTTT. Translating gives CASSLGAGSGTGELFF.

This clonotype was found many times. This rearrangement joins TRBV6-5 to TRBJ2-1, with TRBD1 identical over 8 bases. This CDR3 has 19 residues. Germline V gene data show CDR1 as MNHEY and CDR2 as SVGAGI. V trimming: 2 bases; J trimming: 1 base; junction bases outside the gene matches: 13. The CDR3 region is CASSYLSSSRDRSYNEQFF. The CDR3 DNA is TGTGCCAGCAGTTACCTGTCGTCTTCCCGGGACAGGTCCTACAATGAGCAGTTCTTC.

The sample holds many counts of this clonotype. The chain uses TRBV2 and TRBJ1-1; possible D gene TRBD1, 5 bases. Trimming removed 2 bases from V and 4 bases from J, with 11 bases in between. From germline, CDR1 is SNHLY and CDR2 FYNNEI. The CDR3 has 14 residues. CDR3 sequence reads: CASSELKGSTEAFF. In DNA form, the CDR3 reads TGTGCCAGCAGTGAACTAAAGGGGTCCACTGAAGCTTTCTTT.

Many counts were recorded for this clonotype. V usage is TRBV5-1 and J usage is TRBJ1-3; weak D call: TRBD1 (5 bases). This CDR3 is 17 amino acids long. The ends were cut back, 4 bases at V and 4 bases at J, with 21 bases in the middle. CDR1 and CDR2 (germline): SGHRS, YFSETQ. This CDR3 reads CASSIGLTGTRGNTIYF. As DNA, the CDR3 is TGCGCCAGCAGCATAGGTCTCACCGGGACGCGAGGAAACACCATATATTTT.

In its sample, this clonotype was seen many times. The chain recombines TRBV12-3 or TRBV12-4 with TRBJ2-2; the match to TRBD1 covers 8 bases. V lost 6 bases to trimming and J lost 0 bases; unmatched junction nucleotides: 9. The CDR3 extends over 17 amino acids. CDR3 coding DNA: TGTGCCAGCAGGGGCATCATGGGACAGGCGAACACCGGGGAGCTGTTTTTT. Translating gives CASRGIMGQANTGELFF.

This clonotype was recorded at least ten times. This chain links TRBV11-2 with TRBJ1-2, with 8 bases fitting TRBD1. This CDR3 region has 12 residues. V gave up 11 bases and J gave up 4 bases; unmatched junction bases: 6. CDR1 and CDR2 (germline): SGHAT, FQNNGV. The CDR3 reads CAVLGTGYGYTF. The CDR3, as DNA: TGTGCCGTATTAGGGACAGGCTATGGCTACACCTTC.